This T cell receptor beta chain is from a study of cytomegalovirus exposure and HLA in healthy donors. This PCR relied on a set of 60 Vbeta primers and 13 Jbeta primers. Profiled with immunoSEQ multiplex PCR; TCRdb holds only in-frame clones, not every one. The sample carries approximately 97,000 clones, just under 80% recorded once. Study-wide results and caveats: As confirmed in vitro, a few CMV-associated chains were specific for CMV antigens. Diagnosis of cytomegalovirus status made by the classifier reportedly showed high specificity and sensitivity.

This clone was counted once. Its antigen is unidentified. V was pared by 3 bases and J by 4 bases, with 13 bases between. The CDR3 loop spans 15 amino acids. Per germline, CDR1 LNHDA and CDR2 SQIVND (reference sequence). The specimen was PBMCs. V and J are TRBV19 and TRBJ1-3; the D gene is possibly TRBD1 (6 bases). The TCR was taken from a woman aged 40 to 55 in good health and CMV-seropositive. The CDR3 DNA sequence: TGTGCCAGTAGTATCTCAACAGGGTCAGGAAACACCATATATTTT. Protein: CASSISTGSGNTIYF.